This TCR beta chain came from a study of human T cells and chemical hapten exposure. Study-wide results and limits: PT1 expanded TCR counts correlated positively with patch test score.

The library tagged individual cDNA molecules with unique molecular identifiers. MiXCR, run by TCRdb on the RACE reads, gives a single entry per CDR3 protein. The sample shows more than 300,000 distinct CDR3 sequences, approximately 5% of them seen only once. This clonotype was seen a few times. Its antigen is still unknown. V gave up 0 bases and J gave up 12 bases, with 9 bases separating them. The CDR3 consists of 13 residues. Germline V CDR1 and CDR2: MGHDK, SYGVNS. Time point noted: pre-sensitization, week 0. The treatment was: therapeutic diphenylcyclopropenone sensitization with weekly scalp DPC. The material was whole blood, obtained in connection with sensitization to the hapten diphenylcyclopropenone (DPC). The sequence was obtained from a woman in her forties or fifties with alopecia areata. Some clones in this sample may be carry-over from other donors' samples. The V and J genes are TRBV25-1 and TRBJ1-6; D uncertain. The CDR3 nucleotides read TGTGCCAGCAGTGAATACGGGCCTCAACCCCTCCACTTT. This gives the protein CASSEYGPQPLHF.